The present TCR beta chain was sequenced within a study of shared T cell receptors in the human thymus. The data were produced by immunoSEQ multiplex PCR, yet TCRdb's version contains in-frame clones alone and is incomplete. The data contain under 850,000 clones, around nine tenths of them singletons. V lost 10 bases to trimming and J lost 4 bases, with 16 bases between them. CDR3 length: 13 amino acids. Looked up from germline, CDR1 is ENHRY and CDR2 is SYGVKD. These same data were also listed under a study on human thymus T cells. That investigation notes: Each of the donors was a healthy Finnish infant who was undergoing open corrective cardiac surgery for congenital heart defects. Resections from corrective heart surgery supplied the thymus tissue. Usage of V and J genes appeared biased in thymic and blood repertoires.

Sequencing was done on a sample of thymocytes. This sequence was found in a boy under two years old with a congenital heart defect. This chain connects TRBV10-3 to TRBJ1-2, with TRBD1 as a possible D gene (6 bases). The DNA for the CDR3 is TGTGCCAGGAGTACAGGGCACTTCTATGGCTACACCTTC. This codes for CARSTGHFYGYTF.